The next 5 T cell receptor beta chains were all read from a single sample in a study of blood T cell repertoires in COVID-19. The method was immunoSEQ multiplex PCR; TCRdb's version includes in-frame clones alone and lacks a portion of them. Of 150,000 to 200,000 clones in the sample, over 85% were seen once. Sequencing used peripheral blood. The source of these receptors is a woman aged 55 to 70 with COVID-19, enrolled during active disease.

The gene calls are TRBV4-2 and TRBJ2-1; tentative D call: TRBD1 (6 bases). The germline V gene encodes CDR1 LGHNA and CDR2 YNFKEQ. This CDR3 is 13 amino acids long. V was shortened by 8 bases and J by 6 bases, with 14 bases between the two germline ends. CDR3 DNA sequence: TGTGCCAGCGGGGACACTTATTCCAATGAGCAGTTCTTC. This encodes CASGDTYSNEQFF.

The V call is TRBV3-1 (or the pseudogene TRBV3-2), the J call TRBJ2-7; 11 bases are a match to TRBD1. CDR3 length: 16 amino acids. Germline CDR1 reads LGHDT; CDR2 reads YNNKEL (reference sequence). V was pared by 4 bases and J by 5 bases, with 10 bases of the junction left unmatched. CDR3 loop: CASSLFSGTGGNEQYF. CDR3 in DNA: TGTGCCAGCAGCCTCTTCTCTGGGACAGGGGGAAACGAGCAGTACTTC.

The chain is built from TRBV9 and TRBJ2-1, with TRBD1 matching 7 bases. CDR1 and CDR2 from the germline V gene are SGDLS and YYNGEE. The trim removed 4 bases at V and 1 base at J, leaving 23 bases unmatched. CDR3 size: 21 residues. CDR3 sequence: CASSPADGDRALSSSYNEQFF. In nucleotides, the CDR3 is TGTGCCAGCAGCCCCGCGGATGGTGACAGGGCCTTAAGCTCATCCTACAATGAGCAGTTCTTC.

The chain employs TRBV4-1 and TRBJ2-7, with D unclear. Trimming pared 3 bases from V and 4 bases from J, leaving 7 bases between. Germline V gene sequence: CDR1 MGHRA, CDR2 YSYEKL. The CDR3 length is 12 residues. CDR3 coding DNA: TGCGCCAGCAGCCATGACTCATACGAGCAGTACTTC. It translates to CASSHDSYEQYF.

The gene calls are TRBV19 and TRBJ1-1; D is unresolved. Trimming removed 4 bases at V and 3 bases at J, with 6 bases between. From germline, CDR1 is LNHDA and CDR2 SQIVND (reference sequence). The CDR3 is 12 amino acids. The DNA for the CDR3 is TGTGCCAGTAGTACGGTATACACTGAAGCTTTCTTT. This gives the protein CASSTVYTEAFF.